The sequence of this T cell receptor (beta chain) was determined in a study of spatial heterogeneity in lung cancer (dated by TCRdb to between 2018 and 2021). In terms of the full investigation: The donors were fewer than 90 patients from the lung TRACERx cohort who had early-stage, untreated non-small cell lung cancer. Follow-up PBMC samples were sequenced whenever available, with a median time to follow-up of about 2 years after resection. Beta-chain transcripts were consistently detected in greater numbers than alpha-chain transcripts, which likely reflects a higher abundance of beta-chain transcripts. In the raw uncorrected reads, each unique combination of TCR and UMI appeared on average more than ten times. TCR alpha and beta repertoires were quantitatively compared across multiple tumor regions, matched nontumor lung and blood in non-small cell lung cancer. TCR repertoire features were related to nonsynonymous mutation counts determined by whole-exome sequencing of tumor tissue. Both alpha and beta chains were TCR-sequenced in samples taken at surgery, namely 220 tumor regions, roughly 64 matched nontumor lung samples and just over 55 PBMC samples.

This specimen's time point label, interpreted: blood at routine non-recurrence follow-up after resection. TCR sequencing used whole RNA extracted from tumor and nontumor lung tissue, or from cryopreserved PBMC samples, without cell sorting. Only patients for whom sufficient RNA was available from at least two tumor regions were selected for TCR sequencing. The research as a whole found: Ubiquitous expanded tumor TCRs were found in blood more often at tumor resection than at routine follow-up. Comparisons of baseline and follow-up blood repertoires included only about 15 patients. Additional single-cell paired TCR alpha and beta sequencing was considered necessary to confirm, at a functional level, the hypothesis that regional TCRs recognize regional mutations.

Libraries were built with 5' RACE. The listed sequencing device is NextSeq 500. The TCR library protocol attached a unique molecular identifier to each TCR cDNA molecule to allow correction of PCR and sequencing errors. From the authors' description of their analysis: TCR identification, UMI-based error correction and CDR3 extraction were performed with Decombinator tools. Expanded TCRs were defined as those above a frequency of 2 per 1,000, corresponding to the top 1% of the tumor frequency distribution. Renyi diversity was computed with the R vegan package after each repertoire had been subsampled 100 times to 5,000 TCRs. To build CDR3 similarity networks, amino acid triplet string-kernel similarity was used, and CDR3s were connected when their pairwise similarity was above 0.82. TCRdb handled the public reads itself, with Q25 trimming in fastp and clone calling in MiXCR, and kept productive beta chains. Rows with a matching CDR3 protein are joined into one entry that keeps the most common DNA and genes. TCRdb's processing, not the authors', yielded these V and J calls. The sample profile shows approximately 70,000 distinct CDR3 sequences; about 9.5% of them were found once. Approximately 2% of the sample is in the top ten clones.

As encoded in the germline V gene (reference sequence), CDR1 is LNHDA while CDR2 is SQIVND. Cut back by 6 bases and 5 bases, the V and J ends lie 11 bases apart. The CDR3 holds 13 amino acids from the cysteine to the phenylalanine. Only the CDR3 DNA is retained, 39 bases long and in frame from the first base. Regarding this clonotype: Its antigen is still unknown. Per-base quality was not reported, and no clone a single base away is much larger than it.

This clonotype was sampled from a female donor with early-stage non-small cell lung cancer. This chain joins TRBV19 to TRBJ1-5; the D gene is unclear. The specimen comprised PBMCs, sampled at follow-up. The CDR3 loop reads CASSAGSYQPQHF. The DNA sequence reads TGTGCCAGTAGCGCCGGGTCTTATCAGCCCCAGCATTTT.